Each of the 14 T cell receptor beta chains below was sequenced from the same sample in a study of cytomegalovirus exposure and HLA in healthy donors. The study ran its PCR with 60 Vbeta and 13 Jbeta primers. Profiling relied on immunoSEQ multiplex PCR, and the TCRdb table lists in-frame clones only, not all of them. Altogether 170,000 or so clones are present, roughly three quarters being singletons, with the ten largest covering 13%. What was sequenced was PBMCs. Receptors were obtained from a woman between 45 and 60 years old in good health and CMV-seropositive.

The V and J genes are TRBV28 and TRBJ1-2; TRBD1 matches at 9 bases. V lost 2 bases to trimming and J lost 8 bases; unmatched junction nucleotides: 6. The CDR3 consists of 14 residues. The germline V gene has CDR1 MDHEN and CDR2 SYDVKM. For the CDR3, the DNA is TGTGCCAGCAGTTTAGGGGGACAGGGAGGCGGCTACACCTTC. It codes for CASSLGGQGGGYTF.

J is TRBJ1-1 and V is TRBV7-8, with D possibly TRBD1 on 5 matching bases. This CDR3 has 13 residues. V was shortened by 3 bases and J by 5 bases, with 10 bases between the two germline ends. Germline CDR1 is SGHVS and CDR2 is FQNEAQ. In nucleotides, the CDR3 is TGTGCCAGCAGCTTGGGACTTGGGACTGAAGCTTTCTTT. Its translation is CASSLGLGTEAFF.

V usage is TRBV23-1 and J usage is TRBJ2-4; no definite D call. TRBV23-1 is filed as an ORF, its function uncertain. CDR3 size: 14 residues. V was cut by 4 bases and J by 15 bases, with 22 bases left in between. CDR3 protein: CASSLLGTATFGYF. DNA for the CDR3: TGCGCCAGCAGTCTGCTGGGCACAGCTACTTTTGGGTACTTC.

CDR3 coding DNA: TGTGCCAGCAGCTGGGGTAGCGGGGGGTATGAGCAGTTCTTC. The encoded protein is CASSWGSGGYEQFF. This rearrangement joins TRBV7-2 to TRBJ2-1, with TRBD2 matching 10 bases. The CDR3 length is 14 residues. Germline lookup yields CDR1 SGHTA and CDR2 FQGNSA. V shed 4 bases, J shed 8 bases, and the junction held 5 bases outside the gene matches.

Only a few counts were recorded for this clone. DNA for the CDR3: TGTGCCAGCAGTTTGGAAGGACAGCCTGGGATTCAGCCCCAGCATTTT. It yields the protein CASSLEGQPGIQPQHF. The chain couples TRBV6-5 to TRBJ1-5; TRBD1 might be the D (6 bases). Germline V gene data show CDR1 as MNHEY and CDR2 as SVGAGI. The CDR3 is 16 residues long. Between the trimmed V and J ends, which lost 4 bases and 6 bases, there was a span of 19 bases.

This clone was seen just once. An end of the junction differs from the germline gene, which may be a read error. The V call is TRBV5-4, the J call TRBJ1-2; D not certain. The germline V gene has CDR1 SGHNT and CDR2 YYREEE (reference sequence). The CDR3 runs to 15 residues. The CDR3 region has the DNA TGTGCCAGCAGTTTGGGAACTACTGGACTCTATGGCTACACCTTC. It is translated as CASSLGTTGLYGYTF. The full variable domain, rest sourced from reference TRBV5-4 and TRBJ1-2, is ETGVTQSPTHLIKTRGQQVTLRCSSQSGHNTVSWYQQALGQGPQFIFQYYREEENGRGNFPPRFSGLQFPNYSSELNVNALELDDSALYLCASSLGTTGLYGYTFGSGTRLTVV.

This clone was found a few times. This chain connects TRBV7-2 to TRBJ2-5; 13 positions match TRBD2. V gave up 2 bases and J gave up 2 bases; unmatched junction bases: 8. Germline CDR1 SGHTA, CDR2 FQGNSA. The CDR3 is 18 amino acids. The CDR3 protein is CASSLRLAGGAGQETQYF. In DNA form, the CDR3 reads TGTGCCAGCAGCTTACGACTAGCGGGGGGCGCAGGGCAAGAGACCCAGTACTTC.

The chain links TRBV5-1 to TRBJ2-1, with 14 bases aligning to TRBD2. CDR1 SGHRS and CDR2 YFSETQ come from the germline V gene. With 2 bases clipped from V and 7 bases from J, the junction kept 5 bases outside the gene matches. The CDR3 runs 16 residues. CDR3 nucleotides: TGCGCCAGCAGCTTTGGACTAGCGGGGGGTATGAATGAGCAGTTCTTC. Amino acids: CASSFGLAGGMNEQFF.

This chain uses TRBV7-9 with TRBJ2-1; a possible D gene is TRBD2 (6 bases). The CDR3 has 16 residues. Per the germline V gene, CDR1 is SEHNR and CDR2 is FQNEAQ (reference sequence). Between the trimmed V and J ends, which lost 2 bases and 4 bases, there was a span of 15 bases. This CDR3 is CASSLILQGLYNEQFF. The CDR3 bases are TGTGCCAGCAGCTTAATACTCCAGGGACTGTACAATGAGCAGTTCTTC.

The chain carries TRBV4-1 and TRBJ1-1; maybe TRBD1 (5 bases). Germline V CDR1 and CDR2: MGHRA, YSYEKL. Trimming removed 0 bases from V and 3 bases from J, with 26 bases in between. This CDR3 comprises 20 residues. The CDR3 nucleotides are TGCGCCAGCAGCCAAGATCCCCACCGACAGACGCCCCGATGGGACACTGAAGCTTTCTTT. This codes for CASSQDPHRQTPRWDTEAFF.

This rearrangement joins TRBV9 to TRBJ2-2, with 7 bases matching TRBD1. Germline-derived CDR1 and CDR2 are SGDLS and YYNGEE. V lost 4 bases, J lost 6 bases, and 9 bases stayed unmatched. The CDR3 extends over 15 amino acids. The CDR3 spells CASSLPPTGAGELFF. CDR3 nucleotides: TGTGCCAGCAGCCTCCCCCCCACAGGGGCCGGGGAGCTGTTTTTT.

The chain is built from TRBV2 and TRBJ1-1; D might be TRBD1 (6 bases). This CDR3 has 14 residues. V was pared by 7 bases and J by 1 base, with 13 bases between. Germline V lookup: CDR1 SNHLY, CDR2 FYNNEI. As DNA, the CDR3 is TGTGCCAGCACCGGGACAAGGACGAACACTGAAGCTTTCTTT. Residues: CASTGTRTNTEAFF.

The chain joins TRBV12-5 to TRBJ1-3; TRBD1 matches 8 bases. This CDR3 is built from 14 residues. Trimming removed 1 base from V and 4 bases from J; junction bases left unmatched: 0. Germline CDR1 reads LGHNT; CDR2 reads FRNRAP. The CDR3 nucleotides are TGTGCTAGTGGTTTGGACAGGGGGGGAAACACCATATATTTT. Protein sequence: CASGLDRGGNTIYF.

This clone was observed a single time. The CDR3 reads CASSHPGQIPEQYF. The CDR3 DNA follows: TGCGCCAGCAGCCATCCGGGACAGATTCCAGAGCAGTACTTC. The chain couples TRBV4-1 to TRBJ2-7, with TRBD1 matching over 7 bases. J lost 7 bases, V lost 3 bases, and 9 bases had no gene match. The CDR3 runs to 14 residues. Germline values: CDR1 MGHRA, CDR2 YSYEKL.